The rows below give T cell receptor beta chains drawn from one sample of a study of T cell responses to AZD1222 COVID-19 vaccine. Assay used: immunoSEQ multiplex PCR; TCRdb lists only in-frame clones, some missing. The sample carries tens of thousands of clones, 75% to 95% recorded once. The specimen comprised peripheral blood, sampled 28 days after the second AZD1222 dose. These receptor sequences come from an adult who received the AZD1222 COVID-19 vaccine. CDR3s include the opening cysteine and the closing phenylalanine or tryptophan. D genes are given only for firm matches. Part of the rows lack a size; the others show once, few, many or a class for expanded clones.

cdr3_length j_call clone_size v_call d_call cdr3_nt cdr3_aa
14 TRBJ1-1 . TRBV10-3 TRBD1 TGTGCCATCAGTGAGTGGACAGGGGGCACTGAAGCTTTCTTT CAISEWTGGTEAFF
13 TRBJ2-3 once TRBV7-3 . TGTGCCAGCAGCGCATACAGCACAGATACGCAGTATTTT CASSAYSTDTQYF
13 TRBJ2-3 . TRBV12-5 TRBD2 TGTGCTAGTGGTCCCCGGGGGGGAGATACGCAGTATTTT CASGPRGGDTQYF
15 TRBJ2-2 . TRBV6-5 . TGTGCCAGCAAGGTCCCAAGAGGGGACACCGGGGAGCTGTTTTTT CASKVPRGDTGELFF
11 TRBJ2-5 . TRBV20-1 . TGCAGTGCTAGCGGCCAAGAGACCCAGTACTTC CSASGQETQYF
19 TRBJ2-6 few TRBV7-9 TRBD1 TGTGCCAGCAGCTTACCCCCGGGACAGGGGGCGTTTGGGGCCAACGTCCTGACTTTC CASSLPPGQGAFGANVLTF
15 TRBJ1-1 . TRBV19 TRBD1 TGTGCCAGTACCACCGGGACAGGGATGAACACTGAAGCTTTCTTT CASTTGTGMNTEAFF
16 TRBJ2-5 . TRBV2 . TGTGCCAGCAGTGAATCGGGGGCAGTCACCAAAGAGACCCAGTACTTC CASSESGAVTKETQYF
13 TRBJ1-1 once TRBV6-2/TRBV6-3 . TGTGCCAGCAGTTACGGTGCAGGCACTGAAGCTTTCTTT CASSYGAGTEAFF
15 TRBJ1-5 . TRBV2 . TGTGCCAGCAGTGAGGGGGCTCGGGGCAATCAGCCCCAGCATTTT CASSEGARGNQPQHF
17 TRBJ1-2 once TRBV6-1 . TGTGCCAGCAGTGAGTACGAGGGGCAGGGCGGAGGCTATGGCTACACCTTC CASSEYEGQGGGYGYTF
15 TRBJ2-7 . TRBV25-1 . TGTGCCAGCAGTGAATCCCCGGCAGGATTTGTGGGGCAGTACTTC CASSESPAGFVGQYF
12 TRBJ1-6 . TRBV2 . TGTGCCAGCAGTGGGAATAATTCACCCCTCCACTTT CASSGNNSPLHF
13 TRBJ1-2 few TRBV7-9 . TGTGCCAGCAGCTTGACAGCTAACTATGGCTACACCTTC CASSLTANYGYTF
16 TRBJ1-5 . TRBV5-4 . TGTGCCAGCAGCCCCGGACCCGGGGCCCAATATCAGCCCCAGCATTTT CASSPGPGAQYQPQHF
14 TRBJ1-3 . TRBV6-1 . TGTGCCAGCAGTGAATGGGGTACTGGAAACACCATATATTTT CASSEWGTGNTIYF
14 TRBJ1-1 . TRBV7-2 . TGTGCCAGCAGCCCCCAACTAGGGGGCACTGAAGCTTTCTTT CASSPQLGGTEAFF
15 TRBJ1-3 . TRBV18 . TGTGCCAGCTCACCACAGGGGAAATCTGGAAACACCATATATTTT CASSPQGKSGNTIYF
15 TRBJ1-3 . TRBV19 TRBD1 TGTGCCAGTAGCGCCGGGACAGCACCGGGAAACACCATATATTTT CASSAGTAPGNTIYF
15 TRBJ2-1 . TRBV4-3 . TGCGCCAGCAGCCAAGACAGGGTTGGGAGCAATGAGCAGTTCTTC CASSQDRVGSNEQFF
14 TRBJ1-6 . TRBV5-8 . TGTGCCAGCAGCTTGGTCAGGGCCGATTCACCCCTCCACTTT CASSLVRADSPLHF
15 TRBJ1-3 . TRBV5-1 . TGCGCCAGCAGCTTGGAACCGAACTCTGGAAACACCATATATTTT CASSLEPNSGNTIYF
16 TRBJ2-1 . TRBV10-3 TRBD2 TGTGCCATCAGCTCCGGACTAGCGGGGCCCTACAATGAGCAGTTCTTC CAISSGLAGPYNEQFF
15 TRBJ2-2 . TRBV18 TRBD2 TGTGCCAGCTCACCGACACTAGCGGGGAGCGGGGAGCTGTTTTTT CASSPTLAGSGELFF
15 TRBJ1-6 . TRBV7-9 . TGTGCCAGCAGCTTAGGGGGCGCGCATAATTCACCCCTCCACTTT CASSLGGAHNSPLHF
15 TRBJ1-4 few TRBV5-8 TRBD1 TGTGCCAGCAGCAGCGGGGACAGGGGCTGGGAAAAACTGTTTTTT CASSSGDRGWEKLFF
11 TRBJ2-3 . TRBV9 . TGTGCCAGCAGTTTAGAAGATACGCAGTATTTT CASSLEDTQYF
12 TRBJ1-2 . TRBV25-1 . TGTGCCAGCAGTGAACAGTACTATGGCTACACCTTC CASSEQYYGYTF
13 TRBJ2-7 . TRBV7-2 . TGTGCCAGCAGCTTAGGCAGGGCCTACGAGCAGTACTTC CASSLGRAYEQYF
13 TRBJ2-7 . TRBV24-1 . TGTGCCACCAGTGACACCTCGAGGGGTGAGCAGTACTTC CATSDTSRGEQYF
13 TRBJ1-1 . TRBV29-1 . TGCAGCGTTGCTAACAGCTTGAACACTGAAGCTTTCTTT CSVANSLNTEAFF
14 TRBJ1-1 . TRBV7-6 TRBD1 TGTGCCAGCAGCTTAGGGACAGGGGACACTGAAGCTTTCTTT CASSLGTGDTEAFF
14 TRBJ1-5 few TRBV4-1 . TGCGCCAGCAGCCCTCGACAGAGCAATCAGCCCCAGCATTTT CASSPRQSNQPQHF
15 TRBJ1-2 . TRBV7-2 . TGTGCCAGCAGCTTAGTCATCGGGGGGAATCATGGCTACACCTTC CASSLVIGGNHGYTF
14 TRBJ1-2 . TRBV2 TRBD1 TGTGCCAGCAGTAGGGACAGGGAGAACTATGGCTACACCTTC CASSRDRENYGYTF
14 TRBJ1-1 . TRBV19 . TGTGCCAGTAGTATGGGGGGGCGGAACACTGAAGCTTTCTTT CASSMGGRNTEAFF
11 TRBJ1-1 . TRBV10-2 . TGCGCCAGCAGTGCGTCCCGAGAAGCTTTCTTT CASSASREAFF
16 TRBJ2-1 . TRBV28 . TGTGCCAGCAGCCGCCCCACAGGGATCTCCTACAATGAGCAGTTCTTC CASSRPTGISYNEQFF
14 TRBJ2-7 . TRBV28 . TGTGCCAGCAGTTTAATGCGGCGAACCTACGAGCAGTACTTC CASSLMRRTYEQYF
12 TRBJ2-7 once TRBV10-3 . TGTGCCATCAGTGCTACAGGAAACGAGCAGTACTTC CAISATGNEQYF